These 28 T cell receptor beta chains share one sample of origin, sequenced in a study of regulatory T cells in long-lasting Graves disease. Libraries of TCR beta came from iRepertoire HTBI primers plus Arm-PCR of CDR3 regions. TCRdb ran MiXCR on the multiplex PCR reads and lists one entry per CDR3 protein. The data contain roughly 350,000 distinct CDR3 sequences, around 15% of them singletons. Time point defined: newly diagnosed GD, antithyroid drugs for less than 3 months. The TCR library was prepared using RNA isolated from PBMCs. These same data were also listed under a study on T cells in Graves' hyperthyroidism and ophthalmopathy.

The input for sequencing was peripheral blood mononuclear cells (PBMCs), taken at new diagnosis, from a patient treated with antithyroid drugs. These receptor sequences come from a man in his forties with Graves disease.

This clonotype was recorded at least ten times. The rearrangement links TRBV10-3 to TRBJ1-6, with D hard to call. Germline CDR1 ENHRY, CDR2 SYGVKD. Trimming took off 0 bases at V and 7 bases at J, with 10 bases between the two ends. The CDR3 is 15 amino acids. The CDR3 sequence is CAISESFERNSPLHF. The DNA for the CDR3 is TGTGCCATCAGTGAGTCCTTCGAGCGGAATTCACCCCTCCACTTT.

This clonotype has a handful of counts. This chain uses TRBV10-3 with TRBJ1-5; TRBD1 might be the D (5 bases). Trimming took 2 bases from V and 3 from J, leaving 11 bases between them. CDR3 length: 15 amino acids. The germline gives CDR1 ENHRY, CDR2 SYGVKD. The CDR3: CAISENGGINQPQHF. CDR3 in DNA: TGTGCCATCAGTGAGAATGGGGGGATCAATCAGCCCCAGCATTTT.

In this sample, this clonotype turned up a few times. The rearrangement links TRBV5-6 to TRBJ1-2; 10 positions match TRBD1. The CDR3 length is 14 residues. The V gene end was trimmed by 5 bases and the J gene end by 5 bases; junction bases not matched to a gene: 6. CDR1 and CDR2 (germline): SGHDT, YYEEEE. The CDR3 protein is CASSWPGQGYGYTF. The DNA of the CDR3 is TGTGCCAGCAGTTGGCCGGGACAGGGGTATGGCTACACCTTC.

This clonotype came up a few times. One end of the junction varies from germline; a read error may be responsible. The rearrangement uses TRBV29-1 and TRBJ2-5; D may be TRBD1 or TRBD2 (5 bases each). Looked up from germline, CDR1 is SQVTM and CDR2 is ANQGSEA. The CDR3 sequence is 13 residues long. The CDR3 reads CSVGLGPQKTQYF. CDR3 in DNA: TGCAGCGTTGGCTTGGGACCCCAAAAGACCCAGTACTTC.

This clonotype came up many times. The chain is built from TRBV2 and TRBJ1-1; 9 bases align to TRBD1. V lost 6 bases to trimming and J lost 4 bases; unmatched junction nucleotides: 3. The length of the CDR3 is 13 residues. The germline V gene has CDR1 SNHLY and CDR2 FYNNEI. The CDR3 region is CASRDRGGTEAFF. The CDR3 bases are TGTGCCAGCAGGGACAGGGGAGGCACTGAAGCTTTCTTT.

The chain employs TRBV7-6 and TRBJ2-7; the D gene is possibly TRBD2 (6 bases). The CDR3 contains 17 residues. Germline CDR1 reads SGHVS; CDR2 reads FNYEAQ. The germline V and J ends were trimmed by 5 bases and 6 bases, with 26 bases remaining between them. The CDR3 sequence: CASSPHPREAGLPEQYF. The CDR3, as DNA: TGTGCCAGCAGCCCTCACCCGAGGGAGGCAGGCTTGCCCGAGCAGTACTTC.

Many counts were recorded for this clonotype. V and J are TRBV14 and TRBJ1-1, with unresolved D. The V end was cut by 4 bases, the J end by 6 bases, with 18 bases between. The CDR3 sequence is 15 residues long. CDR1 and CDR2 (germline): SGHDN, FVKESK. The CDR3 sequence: CASSRAMGNGAEAFF. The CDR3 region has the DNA TGTGCCAGCAGCCGGGCGATGGGGAATGGGGCTGAAGCTTTCTTT.

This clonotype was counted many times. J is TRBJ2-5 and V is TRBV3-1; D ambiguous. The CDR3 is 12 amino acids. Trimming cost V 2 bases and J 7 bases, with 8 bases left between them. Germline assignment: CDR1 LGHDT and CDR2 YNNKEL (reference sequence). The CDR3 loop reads CASSQPLGTQYF. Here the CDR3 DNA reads TGTGCCAGCAGCCAACCTCTTGGGACCCAGTACTTC.

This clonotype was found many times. CDR3 sequence reads: CSARPGQGTDTQYF. The CDR3 DNA reads as TGCAGTGCTAGGCCGGGACAGGGCACAGATACGCAGTATTTT. J is TRBJ2-3 and V is TRBV20-1, with 8 nucleotides matching TRBD1. Germline V lookup: CDR1 DFQATT, CDR2 SNEGSKA (reference sequence). Trimming at V came to 3 bases and at J to 1 base, leaving 3 bases not matched to a gene. This CDR3 has 14 residues.

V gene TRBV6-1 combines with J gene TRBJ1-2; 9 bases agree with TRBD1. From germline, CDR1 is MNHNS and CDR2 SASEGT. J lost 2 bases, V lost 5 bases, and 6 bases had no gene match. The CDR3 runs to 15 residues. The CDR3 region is CASSPATGGNYGYTF. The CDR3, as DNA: TGTGCCAGCAGTCCAGCGACAGGGGGAAACTATGGCTACACCTTC.

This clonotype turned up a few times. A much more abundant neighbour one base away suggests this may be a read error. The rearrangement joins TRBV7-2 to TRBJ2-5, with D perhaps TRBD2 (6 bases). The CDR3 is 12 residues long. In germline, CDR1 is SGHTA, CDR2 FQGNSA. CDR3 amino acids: CASSAVRETQHF. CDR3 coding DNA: TGTGCCAGCAGTGCTGTCCGGGAGACCCAGCACTTC.

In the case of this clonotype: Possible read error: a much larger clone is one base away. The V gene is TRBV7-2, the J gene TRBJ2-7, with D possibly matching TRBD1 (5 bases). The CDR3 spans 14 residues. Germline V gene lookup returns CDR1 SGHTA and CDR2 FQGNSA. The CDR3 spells CAGSLDSNSYEQYF. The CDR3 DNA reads TGTGCCGGCAGCTTAGACAGTAACTCCTACGAGCAGTACTTC.

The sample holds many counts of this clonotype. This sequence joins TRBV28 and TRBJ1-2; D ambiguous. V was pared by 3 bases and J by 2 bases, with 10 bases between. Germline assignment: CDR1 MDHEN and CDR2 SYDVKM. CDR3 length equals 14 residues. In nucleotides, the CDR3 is TGTGCCAGCAGTTTTAACAGCGCCAACTATGGCTACACCTTC. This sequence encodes CASSFNSANYGYTF.

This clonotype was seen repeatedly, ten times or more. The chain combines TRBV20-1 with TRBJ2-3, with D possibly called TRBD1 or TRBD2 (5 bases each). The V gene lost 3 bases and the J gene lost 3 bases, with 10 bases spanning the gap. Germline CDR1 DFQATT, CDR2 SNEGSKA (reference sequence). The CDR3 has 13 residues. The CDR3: CSARQGATDTQYF. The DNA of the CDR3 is TGCAGTGCTAGGCAGGGAGCGACAGATACGCAGTATTTT.

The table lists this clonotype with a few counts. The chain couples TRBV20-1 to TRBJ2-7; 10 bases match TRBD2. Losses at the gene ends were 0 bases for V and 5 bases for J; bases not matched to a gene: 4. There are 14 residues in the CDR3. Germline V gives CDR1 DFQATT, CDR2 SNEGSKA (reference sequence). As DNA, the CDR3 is TGCAGTGCTAGAGAACAGCGGGGGGGGAACGAGCAGTACTTC. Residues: CSAREQRGGNEQYF.

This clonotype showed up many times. The CDR3 region is CASSPPGISGNTIYF. CDR3 DNA: TGTGCCAGCTCACCTCCAGGCATCTCTGGAAACACCATATATTTT. The chain has TRBV18 and TRBJ1-3; D is uncertain. CDR1 is KGHSH, CDR2 LQKENI, per germline. The CDR3 is 15 residues long. Trimming took 3 bases from V and 0 from J, leaving 9 bases between them.

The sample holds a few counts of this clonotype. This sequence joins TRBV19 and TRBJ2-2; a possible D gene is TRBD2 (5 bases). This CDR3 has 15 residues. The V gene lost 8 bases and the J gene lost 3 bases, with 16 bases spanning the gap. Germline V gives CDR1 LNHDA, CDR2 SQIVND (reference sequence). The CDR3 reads CASQPEDFYTGELFF. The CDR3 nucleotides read TGTGCCAGTCAACCCGAGGACTTTTACACCGGGGAGCTGTTTTTT.

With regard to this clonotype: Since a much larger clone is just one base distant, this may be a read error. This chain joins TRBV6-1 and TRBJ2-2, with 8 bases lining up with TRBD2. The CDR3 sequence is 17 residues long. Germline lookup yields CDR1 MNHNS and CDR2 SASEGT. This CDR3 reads CASGWTSGTRFTGDLFF. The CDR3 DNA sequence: TGTGCCAGCGGATGGACTTCCGGGACTAGATTTACCGGGGATCTGTTTTTT.

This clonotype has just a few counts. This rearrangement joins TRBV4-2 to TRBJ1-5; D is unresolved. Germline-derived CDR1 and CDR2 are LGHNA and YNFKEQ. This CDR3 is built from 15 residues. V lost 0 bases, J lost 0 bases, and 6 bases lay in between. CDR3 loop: CASSQDKDSNQPQHF. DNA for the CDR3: TGTGCCAGCAGCCAAGATAAGGATAGCAATCAGCCCCAGCATTTT.

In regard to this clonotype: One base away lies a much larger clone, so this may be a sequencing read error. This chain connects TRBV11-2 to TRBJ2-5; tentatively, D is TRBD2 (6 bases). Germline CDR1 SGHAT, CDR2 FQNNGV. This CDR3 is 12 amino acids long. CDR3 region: CASSRGWETRYF. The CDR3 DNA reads TGTGCCAGCAGCCGGGGGTGGGAGACCCGGTACTTC.

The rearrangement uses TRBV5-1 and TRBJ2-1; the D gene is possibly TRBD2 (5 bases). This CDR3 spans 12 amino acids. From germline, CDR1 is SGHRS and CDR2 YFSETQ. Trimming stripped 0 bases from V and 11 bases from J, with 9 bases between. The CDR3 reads CASSLVPGKQFF. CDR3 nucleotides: TGCGCCAGCAGCTTGGTGCCGGGGAAGCAGTTCTTC.

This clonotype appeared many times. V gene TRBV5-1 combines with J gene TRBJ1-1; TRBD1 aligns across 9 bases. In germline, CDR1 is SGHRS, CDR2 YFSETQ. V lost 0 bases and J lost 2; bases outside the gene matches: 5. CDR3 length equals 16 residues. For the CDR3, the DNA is TGCGCCAGCAGCTTGGAGGGGACAGGGCTAAACACTGAAGCTTTCTTT. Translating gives CASSLEGTGLNTEAFF.

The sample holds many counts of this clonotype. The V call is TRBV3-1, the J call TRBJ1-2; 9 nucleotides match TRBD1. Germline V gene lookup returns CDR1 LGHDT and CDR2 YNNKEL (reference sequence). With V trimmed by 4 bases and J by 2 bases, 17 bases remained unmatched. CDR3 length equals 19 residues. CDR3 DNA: TGTGCCAGCAGCCGGCTCGACCGATTTACCGGGACAGGGAACTATGGCTACACCTTC. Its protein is CASSRLDRFTGTGNYGYTF.

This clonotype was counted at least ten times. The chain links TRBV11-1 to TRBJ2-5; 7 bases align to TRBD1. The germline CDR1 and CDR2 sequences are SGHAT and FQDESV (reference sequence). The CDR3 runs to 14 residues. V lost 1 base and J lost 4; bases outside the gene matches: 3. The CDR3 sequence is CASSLGSGGETQYF. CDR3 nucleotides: TGTGCCAGCAGCTTAGGGTCAGGGGGAGAGACCCAGTACTTC.

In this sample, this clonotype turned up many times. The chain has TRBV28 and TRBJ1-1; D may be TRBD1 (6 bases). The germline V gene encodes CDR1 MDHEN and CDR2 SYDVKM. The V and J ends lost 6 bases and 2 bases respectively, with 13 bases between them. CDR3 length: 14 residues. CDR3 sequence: CASSFSRGNTEAFF. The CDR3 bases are TGTGCCAGCAGCTTTTCCAGGGGTAACACTGAAGCTTTCTTT.

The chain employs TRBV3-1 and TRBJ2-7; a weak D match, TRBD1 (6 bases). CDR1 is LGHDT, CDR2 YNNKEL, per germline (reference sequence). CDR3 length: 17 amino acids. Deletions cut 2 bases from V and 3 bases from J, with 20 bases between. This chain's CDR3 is CASSQRTVGLEFYEQYF. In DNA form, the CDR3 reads TGTGCCAGCAGCCAAAGGACAGTCGGGTTGGAGTTCTACGAGCAGTACTTC.

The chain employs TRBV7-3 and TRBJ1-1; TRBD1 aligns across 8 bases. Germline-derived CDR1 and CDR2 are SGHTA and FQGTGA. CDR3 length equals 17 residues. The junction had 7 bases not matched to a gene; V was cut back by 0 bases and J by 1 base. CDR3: CASSLTAGGDWNTEAFF. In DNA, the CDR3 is TGTGCCAGCAGCTTAACGGCAGGGGGCGATTGGAACACTGAAGCTTTCTTT.

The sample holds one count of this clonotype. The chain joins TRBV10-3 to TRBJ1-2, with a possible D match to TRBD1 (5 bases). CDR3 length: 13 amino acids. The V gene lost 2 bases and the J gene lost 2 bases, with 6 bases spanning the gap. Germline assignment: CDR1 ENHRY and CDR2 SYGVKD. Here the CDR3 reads CAISEDSNYGYTF. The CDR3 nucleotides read TGTGCCATCAGTGAGGACAGCAACTATGGCTACACCTTC.